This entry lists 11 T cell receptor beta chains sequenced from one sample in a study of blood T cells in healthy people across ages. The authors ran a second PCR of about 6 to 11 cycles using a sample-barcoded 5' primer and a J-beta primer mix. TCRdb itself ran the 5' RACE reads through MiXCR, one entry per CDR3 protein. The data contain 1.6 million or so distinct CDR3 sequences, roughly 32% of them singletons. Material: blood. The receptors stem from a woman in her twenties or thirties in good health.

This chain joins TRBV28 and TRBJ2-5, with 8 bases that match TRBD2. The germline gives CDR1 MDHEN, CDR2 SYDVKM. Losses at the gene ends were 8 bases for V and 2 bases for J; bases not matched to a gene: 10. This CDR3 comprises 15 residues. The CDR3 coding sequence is TGTGCCAGCTCCTCCCGGGGGGGGCTTCAAGAGACCCAGTACTTC. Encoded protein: CASSSRGGLQETQYF.

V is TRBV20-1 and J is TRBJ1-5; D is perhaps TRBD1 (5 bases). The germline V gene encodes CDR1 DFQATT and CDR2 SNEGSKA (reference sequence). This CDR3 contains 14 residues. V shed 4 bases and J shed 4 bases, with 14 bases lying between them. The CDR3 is CSAIPARDNQPQHF. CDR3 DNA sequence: TGCAGTGCTATCCCCGCCAGGGATAATCAGCCCCAGCATTTT.

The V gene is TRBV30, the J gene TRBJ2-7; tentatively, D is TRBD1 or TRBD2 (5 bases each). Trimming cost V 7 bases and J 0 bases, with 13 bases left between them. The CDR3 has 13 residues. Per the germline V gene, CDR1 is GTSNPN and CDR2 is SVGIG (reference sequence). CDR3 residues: CASGTVYSYEQYF. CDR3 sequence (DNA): TGTGCCTCGGGGACGGTTTACTCCTACGAGCAGTACTTC.

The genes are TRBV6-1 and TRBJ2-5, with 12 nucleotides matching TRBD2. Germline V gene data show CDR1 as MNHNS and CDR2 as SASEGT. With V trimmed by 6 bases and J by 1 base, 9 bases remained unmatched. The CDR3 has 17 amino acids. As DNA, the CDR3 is TGTGCCAGCAGACGACTAGCGGGAGTGGAGGCCCAAGAGACCCAGTACTTC. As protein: CASRRLAGVEAQETQYF.

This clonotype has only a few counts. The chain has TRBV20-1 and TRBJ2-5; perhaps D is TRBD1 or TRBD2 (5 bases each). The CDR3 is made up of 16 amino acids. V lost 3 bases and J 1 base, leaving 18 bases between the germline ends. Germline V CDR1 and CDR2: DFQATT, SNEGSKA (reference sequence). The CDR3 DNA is TGCAGTGCTAGTCACCCGGGACCAACCTCCCAAGAGACCCAGTACTTC. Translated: CSASHPGPTSQETQYF.

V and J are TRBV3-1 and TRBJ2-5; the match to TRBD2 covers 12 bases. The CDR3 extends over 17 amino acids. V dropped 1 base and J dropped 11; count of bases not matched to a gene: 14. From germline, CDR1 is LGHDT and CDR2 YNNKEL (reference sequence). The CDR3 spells CASSQGRGLAGRNEQYF. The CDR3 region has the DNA TGTGCCAGCAGCCAAGGAAGAGGACTAGCGGGACGGAATGAGCAGTACTTC.

In DNA, the CDR3 is TGTGCCTGGGATCCGGGACAGGGGCCGCAGGATGGCTACACCTTC. Encoded protein: CAWDPGQGPQDGYTF. This sequence joins TRBV30 and TRBJ1-2; 10 bases map to TRBD1. The junction had 12 bases not matched to a gene; V was cut back by 5 bases and J by 6 bases. CDR3 length equals 15 residues. Germline V gene lookup returns CDR1 GTSNPN and CDR2 SVGIG (reference sequence).

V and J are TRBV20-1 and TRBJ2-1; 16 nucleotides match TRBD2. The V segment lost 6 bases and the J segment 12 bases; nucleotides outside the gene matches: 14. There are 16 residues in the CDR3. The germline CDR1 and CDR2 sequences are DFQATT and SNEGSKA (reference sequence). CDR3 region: CSANHGTSGRVGGQFF. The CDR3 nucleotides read TGCAGTGCAAACCACGGGACTAGCGGGAGGGTTGGCGGGCAGTTCTTC.

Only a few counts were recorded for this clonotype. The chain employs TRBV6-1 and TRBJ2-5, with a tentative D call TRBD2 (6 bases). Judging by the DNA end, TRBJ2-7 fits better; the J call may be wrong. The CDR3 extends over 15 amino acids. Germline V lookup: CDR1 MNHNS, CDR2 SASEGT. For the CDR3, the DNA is TGTGCCAGCAGTGAAGTCGGGACTTTTGCCTACGAGCAGTACTTC. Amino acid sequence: CASSEVGTFAYEQYF.

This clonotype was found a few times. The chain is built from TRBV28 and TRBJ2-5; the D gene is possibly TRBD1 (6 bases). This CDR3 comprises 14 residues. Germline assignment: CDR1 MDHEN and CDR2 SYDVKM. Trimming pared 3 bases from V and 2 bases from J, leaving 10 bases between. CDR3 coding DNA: TGTGCCAGCAGTTTGGACAGTACTCAAGAGACCCAGTACTTC. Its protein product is CASSLDSTQETQYF.

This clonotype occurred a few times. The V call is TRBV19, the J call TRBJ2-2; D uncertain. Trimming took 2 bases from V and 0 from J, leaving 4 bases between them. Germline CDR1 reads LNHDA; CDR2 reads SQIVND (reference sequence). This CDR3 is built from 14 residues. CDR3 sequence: CASSIWANTGELFF. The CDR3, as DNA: TGTGCCAGTAGTATATGGGCGAACACCGGGGAGCTGTTTTTT.